This T cell receptor beta chain was identified in a study of shared clonotypes between healthy human individuals. The CDR3 length is 17 residues. V was shortened by 6 bases and J by 0 bases, with 18 bases between the two germline ends. Looked up from germline, CDR1 is KGHSH and CDR2 is LQKENI. Samples underwent the assay at deep level. Only in-frame clones appear in the TCRdb table, and some are missing; sequencing was by immunoSEQ multiplex PCR. The sample yields 450,000 to 500,000 clones, around 79% seen once. Turning to this clone: Because the CDR3 is missing its conserved closing phenylalanine or tryptophan, this is likely a read error.

This chain joins TRBV18 and TRBJ1-5; a weak D match, TRBD1 (5 bases). The sample was PBMCs. The source is a woman aged 40-49 years in good health. Some clones in this sample may be carry-over from other donors' samples. The DNA for the CDR3 is TGTGCCAGCTCCCACCAGGCTCGGGGGGTTAGCAATCAGCCCCAGCATCTT. This encodes CASSHQARGVSNQPQHL.